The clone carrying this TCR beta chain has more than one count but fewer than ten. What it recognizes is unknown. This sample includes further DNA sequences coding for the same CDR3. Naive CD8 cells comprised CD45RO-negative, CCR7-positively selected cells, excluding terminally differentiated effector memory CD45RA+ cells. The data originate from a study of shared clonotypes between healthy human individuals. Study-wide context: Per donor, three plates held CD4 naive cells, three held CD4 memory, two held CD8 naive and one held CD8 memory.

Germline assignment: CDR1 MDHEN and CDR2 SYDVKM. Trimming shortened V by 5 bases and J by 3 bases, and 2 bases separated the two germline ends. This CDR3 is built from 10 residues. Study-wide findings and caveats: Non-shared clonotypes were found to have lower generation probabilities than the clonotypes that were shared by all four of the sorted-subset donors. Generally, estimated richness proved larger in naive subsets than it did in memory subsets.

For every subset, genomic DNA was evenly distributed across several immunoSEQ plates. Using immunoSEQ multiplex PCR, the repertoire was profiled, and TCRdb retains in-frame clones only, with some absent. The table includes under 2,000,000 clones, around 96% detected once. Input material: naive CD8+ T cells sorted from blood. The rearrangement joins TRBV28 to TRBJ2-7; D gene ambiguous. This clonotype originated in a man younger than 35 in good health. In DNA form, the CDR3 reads TGTGCCAGCAGTAACTACGAGCAGTACTTC. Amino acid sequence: CASSNYEQYF.